This T cell receptor beta chain was sequenced during a study of shared clonotypes between healthy human individuals. Per germline, CDR1 SGDLS and CDR2 YYNGEE. V was pared by 0 bases and J by 4 bases, with 13 bases between. The CDR3 contains 15 residues. Here immunoSEQ multiplex PCR was the method, and the copy in TCRdb shows in-frame clones only, minus some. The table has approximately 2,000,000 clones, roughly 92% seen once. Source material: naive CD4+ T cells from PBMCs. Subset noted: CD45RA+ positively selected. This TCR was recovered from a man aged 18 to 35 in good health. Some clones in this sample may be carry-over from other donors' samples. V gene TRBV9 combines with J gene TRBJ1-1, with D possibly TRBD1 on 6 matching bases. The CDR3 reads CASSVGWGAPTEAFF. The CDR3 DNA reads TGTGCCAGCAGCGTAGGTTGGGGGGCGCCCACTGAAGCTTTCTTT.